This is a list of T cell receptor beta chains from one sample in a study of OX40 agonist ivuxolimab in advanced cancers. Data came from immunoSEQ multiplex PCR; TCRdb stores just in-frame clones and leaves some out. The table shows some 72,000 clones, with under 95% occurring only once. Sequences were derived from CD4+ or CD8+ T cells sorted from blood, sampled in a trial of the OX40 agonist ivuxolimab. Receptor source: an adult with an advanced solid tumor such as melanoma, head and neck, liver or kidney cancer. Each CDR3 is given with its conserved first and last residue. A D gene is named only where the DNA matches it firmly. Size values are once, few and many counts, or a class for expanded clones, and some rows have none.

>TRBV5-6|TRBJ2-3|NA|NA
TGTGCCAGCAGCTTGGGGGATTTTTGGGATACGCAGTATTTT
CASSLGDFWDTQYF
>TRBV6-1|TRBJ2-7|once|TRBD1
TGTGCCAGCGTGGGGACAGGTCTTTACGAGCAGTACTTC
CASVGTGLYEQYF
>TRBV11-3|TRBJ2-3|NA|NA
TGTGCCAGCAGCTCGCGACCAGACGGGGCAGATACGCAGTATTTT
CASSSRPDGADTQYF
>TRBV7-6|TRBJ1-2|NA|NA
TGTGCCAGCAGCTTTGGGGACGACACGACGAACTATGGCTACACCTTC
CASSFGDDTTNYGYTF
>TRBV5-1|TRBJ2-2|NA|NA
TGCGCCAGCAGCGTTTTCTCCGGGGAGCTGTTTTTT
CASSVFSGELFF
>TRBV20-1|TRBJ2-7|NA|NA
TGCAGTGCTCGGTGGGGGAACGAGCAGTACTTC
CSARWGNEQYF
>TRBV9|TRBJ2-1|NA|NA
TGTGCCAGCAGCGTAGCTGGGCCGGGTGAGCAGTTCTTC
CASSVAGPGEQFF
>TRBV12-2|TRBJ1-1|few|NA
TGTGCAAGTCGCTTAGGACAGAACACTGAAGCTTTCTTT
CASRLGQNTEAFF
>TRBV13|TRBJ1-5|once|TRBD1
TGTGCCAGCAGCCCCGGGACAGCTATACCGCAGCCCCAGCATTTT
CASSPGTAIPQPQHF
>TRBV6-6|TRBJ2-7|NA|NA
TGTGCCAGCAGTTCCACAGGGAGTGGGGGGATCTACGAGCAGTACTTC
CASSSTGSGGIYEQYF
>TRBV11-2|TRBJ2-7|NA|TRBD1
TGTGCCAGCAGCTCCCCCGGGACAGGGCTGTATCAGACCGTTTACGAGCAGTACTTC
CASSSPGTGLYQTVYEQYF
>TRBV6-1|TRBJ2-1|NA|NA
TGTGCCAGCAGTGAATTGACAGTCTCCTACAATGAGCAGTTCTTC
CASSELTVSYNEQFF
>TRBV11-2|TRBJ2-3|NA|NA
TGTGCCAAAACGGTGGGAGATACGCAGTATTTT
CAKTVGDTQYF
>TRBV7-9|TRBJ1-2|NA|NA
TGTGCCAGCATCGAAACCGGGCGGGCAGATGGCTACACCTTC
CASIETGRADGYTF
>TRBV5-4|TRBJ2-1|NA|TRBD2
TGTGCCAGCAGCTTGGATTCCGGGACTAGCTACAATGAGCAGTTCTTC
CASSLDSGTSYNEQFF